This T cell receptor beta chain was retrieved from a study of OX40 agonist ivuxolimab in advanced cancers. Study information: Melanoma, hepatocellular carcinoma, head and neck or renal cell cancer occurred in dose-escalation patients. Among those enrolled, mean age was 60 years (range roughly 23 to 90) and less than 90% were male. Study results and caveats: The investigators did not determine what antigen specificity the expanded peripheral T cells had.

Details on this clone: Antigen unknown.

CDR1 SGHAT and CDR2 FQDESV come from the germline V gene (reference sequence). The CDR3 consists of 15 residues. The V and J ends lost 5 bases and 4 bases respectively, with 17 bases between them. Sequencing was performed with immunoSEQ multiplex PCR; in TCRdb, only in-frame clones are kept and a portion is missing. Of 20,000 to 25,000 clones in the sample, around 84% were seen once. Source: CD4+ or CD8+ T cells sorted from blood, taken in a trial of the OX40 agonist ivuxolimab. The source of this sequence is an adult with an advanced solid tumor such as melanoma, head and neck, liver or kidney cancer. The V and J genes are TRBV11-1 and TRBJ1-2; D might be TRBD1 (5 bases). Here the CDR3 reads CASSPGRGITYGYTF. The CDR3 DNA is TGTGCCAGCAGCCCAGGGAGGGGAATTACCTATGGCTACACCTTC.